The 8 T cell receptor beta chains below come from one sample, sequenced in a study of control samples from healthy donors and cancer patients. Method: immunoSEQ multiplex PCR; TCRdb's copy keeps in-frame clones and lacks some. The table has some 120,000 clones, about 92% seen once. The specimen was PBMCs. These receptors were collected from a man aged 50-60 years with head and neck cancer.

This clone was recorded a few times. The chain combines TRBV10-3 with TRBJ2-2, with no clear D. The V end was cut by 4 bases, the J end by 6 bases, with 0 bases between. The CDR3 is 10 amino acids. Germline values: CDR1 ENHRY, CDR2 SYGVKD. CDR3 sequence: CAISAGELFF. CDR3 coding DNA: TGTGCCATCAGTGCCGGGGAGCTGTTTTTT.

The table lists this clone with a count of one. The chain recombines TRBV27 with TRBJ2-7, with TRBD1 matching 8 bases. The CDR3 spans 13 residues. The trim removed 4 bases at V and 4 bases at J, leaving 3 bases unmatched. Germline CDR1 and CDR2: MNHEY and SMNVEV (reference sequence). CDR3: CASSYRTGYEQYF. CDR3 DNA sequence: TGTGCCAGCAGTTATAGGACAGGGTACGAGCAGTACTTC.

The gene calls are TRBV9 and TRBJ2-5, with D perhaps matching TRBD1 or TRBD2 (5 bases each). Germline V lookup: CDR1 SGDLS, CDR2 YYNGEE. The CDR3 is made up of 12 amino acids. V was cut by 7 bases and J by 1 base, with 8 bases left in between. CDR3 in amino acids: CASGGVQETQYF. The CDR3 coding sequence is TGTGCCAGCGGGGGAGTCCAAGAGACCCAGTACTTC.

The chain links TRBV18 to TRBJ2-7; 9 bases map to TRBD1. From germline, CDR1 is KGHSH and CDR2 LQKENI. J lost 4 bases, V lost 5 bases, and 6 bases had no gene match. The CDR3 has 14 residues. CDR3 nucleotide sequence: TGTGCCAGCTCATCACGACAGGGGGTGTACGAGCAGTACTTC. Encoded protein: CASSSRQGVYEQYF. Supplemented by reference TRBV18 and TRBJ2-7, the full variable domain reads NAGVMQNPRHLVRRRGQEARLRCSPMKGHSHVYWYRQLPEEGLKFMVYLQKENIIDESGMPKERFSAEFPKEGPSILRIQQVVRGDSAAYFCASSSRQGVYEQYFGPGTRLTVT.

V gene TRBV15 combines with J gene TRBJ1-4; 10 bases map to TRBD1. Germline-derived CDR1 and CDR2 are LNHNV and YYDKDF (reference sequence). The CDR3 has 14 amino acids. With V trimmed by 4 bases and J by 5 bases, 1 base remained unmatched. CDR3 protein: CATSKGQGNEKLFF. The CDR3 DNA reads TGTGCCACCAGCAAGGGACAGGGGAATGAAAAACTGTTTTTT.

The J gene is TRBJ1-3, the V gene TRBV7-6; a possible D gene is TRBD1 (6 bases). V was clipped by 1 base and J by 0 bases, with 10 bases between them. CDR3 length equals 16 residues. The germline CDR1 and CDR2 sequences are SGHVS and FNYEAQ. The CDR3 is CASSLVTGHSGNTIYF. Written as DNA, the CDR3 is TGTGCCAGCAGCTTAGTCACAGGGCACTCTGGAAACACCATATATTTT.

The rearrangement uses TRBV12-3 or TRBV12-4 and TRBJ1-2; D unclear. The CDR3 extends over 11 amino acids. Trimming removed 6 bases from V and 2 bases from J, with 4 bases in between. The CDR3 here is CASSLNYGYTF. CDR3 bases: TGTGCCAGCAGCCTGAACTATGGCTACACCTTC.

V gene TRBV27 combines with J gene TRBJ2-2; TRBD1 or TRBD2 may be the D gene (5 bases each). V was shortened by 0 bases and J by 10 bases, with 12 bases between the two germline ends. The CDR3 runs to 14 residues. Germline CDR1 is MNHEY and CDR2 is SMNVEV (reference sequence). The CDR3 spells CASSLSGVWEELFF. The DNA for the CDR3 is TGTGCCAGCAGTTTATCGGGGGTTTGGGAGGAGCTGTTTTTT.